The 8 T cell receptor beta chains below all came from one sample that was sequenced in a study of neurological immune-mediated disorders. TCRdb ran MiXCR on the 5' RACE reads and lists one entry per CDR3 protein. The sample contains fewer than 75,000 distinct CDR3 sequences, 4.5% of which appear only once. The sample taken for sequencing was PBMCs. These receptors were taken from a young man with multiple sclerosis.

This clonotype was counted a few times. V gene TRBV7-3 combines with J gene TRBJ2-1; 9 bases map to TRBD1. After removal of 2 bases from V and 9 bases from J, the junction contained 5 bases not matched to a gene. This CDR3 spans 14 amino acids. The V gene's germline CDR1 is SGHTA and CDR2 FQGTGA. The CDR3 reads CASSLLQGAGEQFF. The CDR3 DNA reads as TGTGCCAGCAGCTTATTACAGGGGGCGGGTGAGCAGTTCTTC.

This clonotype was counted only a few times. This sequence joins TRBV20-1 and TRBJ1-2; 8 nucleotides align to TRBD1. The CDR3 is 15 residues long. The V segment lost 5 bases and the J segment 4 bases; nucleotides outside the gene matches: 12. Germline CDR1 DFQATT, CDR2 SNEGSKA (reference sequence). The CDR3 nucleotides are TGCAGTGCTGCATTACAGGGGGGCGAACTCTATGGCTACACCTTC. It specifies CSAALQGGELYGYTF.

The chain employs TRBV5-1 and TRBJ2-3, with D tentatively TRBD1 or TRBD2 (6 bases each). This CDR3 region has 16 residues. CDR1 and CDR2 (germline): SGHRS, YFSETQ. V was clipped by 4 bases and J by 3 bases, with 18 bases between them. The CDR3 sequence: CASSATPRGATDTQYF. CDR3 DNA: TGCGCCAGCAGCGCTACCCCTAGGGGGGCGACAGATACGCAGTATTTT.

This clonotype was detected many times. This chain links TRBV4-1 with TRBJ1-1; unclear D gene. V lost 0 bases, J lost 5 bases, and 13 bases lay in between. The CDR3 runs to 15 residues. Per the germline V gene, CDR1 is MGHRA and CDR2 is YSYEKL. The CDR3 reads CASSQDRRRGTEAFF. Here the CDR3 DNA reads TGCGCCAGCAGCCAAGATCGCAGGCGGGGTACTGAAGCTTTCTTT.

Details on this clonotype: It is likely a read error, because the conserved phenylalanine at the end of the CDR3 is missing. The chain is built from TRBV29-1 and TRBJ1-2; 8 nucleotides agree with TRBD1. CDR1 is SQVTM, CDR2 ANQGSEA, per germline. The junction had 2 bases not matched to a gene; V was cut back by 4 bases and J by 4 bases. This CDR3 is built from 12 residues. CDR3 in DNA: TGCAGCGTTGGGACAGGGACCTATGGCTACACCATC. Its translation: CSVGTGTYGYTI.

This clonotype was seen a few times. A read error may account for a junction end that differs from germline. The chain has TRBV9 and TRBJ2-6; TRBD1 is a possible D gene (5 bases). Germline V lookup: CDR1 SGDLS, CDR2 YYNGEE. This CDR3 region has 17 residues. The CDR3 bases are TGTGCCAGCAGCGCATTAAGTGGGGAAGCTGGGGCCAAAGTCCTGACTTTC. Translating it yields CASSALSGEAGAKVLTF.

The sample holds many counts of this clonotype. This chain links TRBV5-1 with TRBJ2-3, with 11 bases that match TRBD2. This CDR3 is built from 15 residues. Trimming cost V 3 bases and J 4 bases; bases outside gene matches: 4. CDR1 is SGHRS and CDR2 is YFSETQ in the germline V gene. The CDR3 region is CASSWGLADADTQYF. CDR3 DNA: TGCGCCAGCAGCTGGGGACTAGCGGACGCAGATACGCAGTATTTT.

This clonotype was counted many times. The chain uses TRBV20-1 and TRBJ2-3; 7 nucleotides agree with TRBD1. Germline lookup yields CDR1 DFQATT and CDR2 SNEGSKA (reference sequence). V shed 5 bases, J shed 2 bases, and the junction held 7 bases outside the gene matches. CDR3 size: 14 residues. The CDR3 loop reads CSAPRDRITDTQYF. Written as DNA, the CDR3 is TGCAGTGCTCCCCGGGACAGAATCACAGATACGCAGTATTTT.